Each of the 29 T cell receptor beta chains below was sequenced from the same sample in a study of blood T cell repertoires in COVID-19 (dated by TCRdb to the early 2020s). The method was the immunoSEQ multiplex PCR assay. TCRdb limited this immuneACCESS table to in-frame rearrangements with V and J called. A share of clones is missing; checked studies link under half to unresolved V genes, and the rest is unexplained. This sample gives about 250,000 clones in total; roughly 88% of them show up just once. The ten top clones hold 0.65% to 0.9% of the sample. Sequencing input: peripheral blood. Receptors were obtained from a woman in her 30s with acute or convalescent COVID-19.

The V and J genes are TRBV11-2 and TRBJ1-5; tentative D call: TRBD1 (6 bases). The germline V and J ends were trimmed by 1 base and 7 bases, with 8 bases remaining between them. CDR1 SGHAT and CDR2 FQNNGV come from the germline V gene. The CDR3 is made up of 13 amino acids. The CDR3 sequence is CASSLAGVQPQHF. The CDR3 bases are TGTGCCAGCAGCTTAGCAGGGGTGCAGCCCCAGCATTTT. The variable domain in full, with the rest retrieved from reference TRBV11-2 and TRBJ1-5, is EAGVAQSPRYKIIEKRQSVAFWCNPISGHATLYWYQQILGQGPKLLIQFQNNGVVDDSQLPKDRFSAERLKGVDSTLKIQPAKLEDSAVYLCASSLAGVQPQHFGDGTRLSIL.

This chain uses TRBV11-3 with TRBJ2-7; the D is unclear. The V gene lost 5 bases and the J gene lost 4 bases, with 15 bases spanning the gap. Germline assignment: CDR1 SGHNT and CDR2 YENEEA. The CDR3 loop spans 14 amino acids. The CDR3 DNA follows: TGTGCCAGCAGCGTCCGGGTAGGATTATACGAGCAGTACTTC. It translates to CASSVRVGLYEQYF.

The rearrangement links TRBV6-4 to TRBJ2-2, with 7 positions matching TRBD2. V shed 6 bases and J 4 bases; nucleotides not matched to a gene: 11. This CDR3 is 16 amino acids long. Germline V lookup: CDR1 MRHNA, CDR2 SNTAGT. The DNA for the CDR3 is TGTGCCAGCAGGGTAGGGGAGGGCCTTTTCACCGGGGAGCTGTTTTTT. Translated: CASRVGEGLFTGELFF.

This clone came up once. V usage is TRBV5-6 and J usage is TRBJ1-2; weak D call: TRBD1 (6 bases). Trimming pared 5 bases from V and 0 bases from J, leaving 14 bases between. The CDR3 sequence is 15 residues long. Germline CDR1 reads SGHDT; CDR2 reads YYEEEE. The CDR3 spells CASRIQGAPNYGYTF. CDR3 DNA sequence: TGTGCCAGCAGGATACAGGGAGCGCCTAACTATGGCTACACCTTC.

This rearrangement joins TRBV4-1 to TRBJ1-2; D is unresolved. Germline V gives CDR1 MGHRA, CDR2 YSYEKL. With 0 bases removed from V and 4 bases from J, the gap between germline ends came to 6 bases. This CDR3 contains 13 residues. The CDR3 spells CASSQDSLYGYTF. The CDR3 DNA sequence: TGCGCCAGCAGCCAAGACTCCCTCTATGGCTACACCTTC.

The chain has TRBV19 and TRBJ1-5; a possible D gene is TRBD1 (6 bases). Germline V gene sequence: CDR1 LNHDA, CDR2 SQIVND (reference sequence). Trimming removed 2 bases from V and 11 bases from J, with 13 bases in between. This CDR3 is 13 amino acids long. As DNA, the CDR3 is TGTGCCAGTAGTATAAACAGGGTAAGGGCCCAGCATTTT. It specifies CASSINRVRAQHF.

The chain has TRBV7-8 and TRBJ2-3; D is perhaps TRBD2 (7 bases). V dropped 4 bases and J dropped 5 bases, with 13 bases sitting between them. Germline V gives CDR1 SGHVS, CDR2 FQNEAQ. This CDR3 contains 14 residues. Written as DNA, the CDR3 is TGTGCCAGCAGCTCCCGGCGGGGGCAAGATACGCAGTATTTT. As protein: CASSSRRGQDTQYF.

In DNA, the CDR3 is TGTGCCAGTAGTACCCGGGACAGCTATAATTCACCCCTCCACTTT. Its translation is CASSTRDSYNSPLHF. The V gene is TRBV19, the J gene TRBJ1-6, with 7 bases identical to TRBD1. Germline V CDR1 and CDR2: LNHDA, SQIVND (reference sequence). This CDR3 has 15 residues. J was trimmed by 3 bases and V by 4 bases; bases with no gene match: 3.

The chain has TRBV6-2 or TRBV6-3 and TRBJ2-6, with D possibly matching TRBD2 (7 bases). V was cut by 6 bases and J by 4 bases, with 16 bases left in between. This CDR3 has 16 amino acids. Germline V gives CDR1 MNHEY, CDR2 SVGEGT. CDR3 sequence (DNA): TGTGCCAGCAGCGCACGGGGGGCGGAAGGGGCCAACGTCCTGACTTTC. This translates into CASSARGAEGANVLTF.

The CDR3 bases are TGTGCCAGCAGCTTCGGACAGGGGAATTCACCCCTCCACTTT. Translated, it gives CASSFGQGNSPLHF. The chain combines TRBV7-9 with TRBJ1-6; 9 bases agree with TRBD1. The CDR3 has 14 residues. J gave up 7 bases and V 3 bases, and 1 base lay outside the gene matches. From germline, CDR1 is SEHNR and CDR2 FQNEAQ (reference sequence).

V usage is TRBV19 and J usage is TRBJ1-6; D is possibly TRBD1 (5 bases). V gave up 10 bases and J gave up 7 bases, with 17 bases separating them. CDR3 length: 14 amino acids. Germline-derived CDR1 and CDR2 are LNHDA and SQIVND (reference sequence). The CDR3, as DNA: TGTGCCACAGGAACAGGAATAGGAAATTCACCCCTCCACTTT. Protein: CATGTGIGNSPLHF.

This clone turned up a few times. The chain joins TRBV5-6 to TRBJ1-4, with D uncertain. Trimming took off 1 base at V and 4 bases at J, with 14 bases between the two ends. This CDR3 has 16 amino acids. In germline, CDR1 is SGHDT, CDR2 YYEEEE. The CDR3 DNA reads TGTGCCAGCAGCTTGCTGCGAGGCCGAATTAATGAAAAACTGTTTTTT. It encodes CASSLLRGRINEKLFF.

This chain joins TRBV6-5 and TRBJ1-4, with TRBD1 identical over 10 bases. Germline trimming cut 4 bases from V and 5 bases from J; bases unmatched to any gene: 7. The CDR3 loop spans 16 amino acids. Germline values: CDR1 MNHEY, CDR2 SVGAGI. The CDR3, as DNA: TGTGCCAGCAGTTTTCTCCGGGACAGGGGAAATGAAAAACTGTTTTTT. Its translation is CASSFLRDRGNEKLFF.

This chain links TRBV7-9 with TRBJ1-6; D ambiguous. CDR3 length equals 16 residues. V lost 1 base, J lost 0 bases, and 7 bases lay in between. Per germline, CDR1 SEHNR and CDR2 FQNEAQ (reference sequence). The CDR3 DNA follows: TGTGCCAGCAGCTTAGGGTCGAGCTCCTATAATTCACCCCTCCACTTT. As protein: CASSLGSSSYNSPLHF.

The V gene is TRBV14, the J gene TRBJ1-4; TRBD1 agrees at 7 bases. Looked up from germline, CDR1 is SGHDN and CDR2 is FVKESK. Losses at the gene ends were 3 bases for V and 7 bases for J; bases not matched to a gene: 8. The CDR3 is 15 amino acids. CDR3 in DNA: TGTGCCAGCAGCCATCTGACAGGGCGGAGTGAAAAACTGTTTTTT. As protein: CASSHLTGRSEKLFF.

This chain joins TRBV9 and TRBJ2-7; a possible D gene is TRBD1 (5 bases). Trimming cost V 4 bases and J 5 bases, with 13 bases left between them. Germline-derived CDR1 and CDR2 are SGDLS and YYNGEE. The CDR3 loop spans 13 amino acids. Here the CDR3 reads CASSPGQGNEQYF. The DNA for the CDR3 is TGTGCCAGCAGCCCCGGTCAGGGTAACGAGCAGTACTTC.

This clone is a singleton in its sample. This sequence joins TRBV7-9 and TRBJ2-3, with 8 bases lining up with TRBD2. The CDR3 is made up of 17 amino acids. With 1 base clipped from V and 4 bases from J, the junction kept 10 bases outside the gene matches. Germline-derived CDR1 and CDR2 are SEHNR and FQNEAQ (reference sequence). CDR3: CASSLELSGRRSDTQYF. In DNA, the CDR3 is TGTGCCAGCAGCTTAGAGCTAAGCGGGAGAAGATCAGATACGCAGTATTTT.

The chain joins TRBV6-2 or TRBV6-3 to TRBJ2-2, with 9 bases that match TRBD1. V dropped 0 bases and J dropped 3; count of bases not matched to a gene: 8. CDR3 size: 18 residues. In germline, CDR1 is MNHEY, CDR2 SVGEGT. Here the CDR3 DNA reads TGTGCCAGCAGTTACTCTGACAGGGGGTTGGTGGACACCGGGGAGCTGTTTTTT. Translated: CASSYSDRGLVDTGELFF.

The chain couples TRBV29-1 to TRBJ1-6; D is undetermined. V lost 1 base and J 9 bases, leaving 10 bases between the germline ends. The CDR3 has 13 residues. The germline V gene encodes CDR1 SQVTM and CDR2 ANQGSEA. The CDR3 sequence: CSVEAAGGSPLHF. CDR3 nucleotides: TGCAGCGTTGAAGCCGCGGGAGGTTCACCCCTCCACTTT. Looking up the rest from reference TRBV29-1 and TRBJ1-6 gives the full variable domain: SAVISQKPSRDICQRGTSLTIQCQVDSQVTMMFWYRQQPGQSLTLIATANQGSEATYESGFVIDKFPISRPNLTFSTLTVSNMSPEDSSIYLCSVEAAGGSPLHFGNGTRLTVT.

V and J are TRBV7-2 and TRBJ2-5; D perhaps matches TRBD1 (7 bases). This CDR3 is built from 15 residues. With 1 base removed from V and 5 bases from J, the gap between germline ends came to 14 bases. Germline CDR1 SGHTA, CDR2 FQGNSA. Written as DNA, the CDR3 is TGTGCCAGCAGCTTAGATTACGGAGGGGGCGAGACCCAGTACTTC. Its translation is CASSLDYGGGETQYF.

V usage is TRBV19 and J usage is TRBJ1-5; no clear D gene. The CDR3 totals 17 residues. Per germline, CDR1 LNHDA and CDR2 SQIVND (reference sequence). V was cut by 3 bases and J by 6 bases, with 21 bases left in between. Here the CDR3 reads CASSISRGPGFSQPQHF. The CDR3 nucleotides read TGTGCCAGTAGTATTAGTAGAGGGCCAGGTTTCAGTCAGCCCCAGCATTTT. The whole variable domain, remainder taken from reference TRBV19 and TRBJ1-5, is DGGITQSPKYLFRKEGQNVTLSCEQNLNHDAMYWYRQDPGQGLRLIYYSQIVNDFQKGDIAEGYSVSREKKESFPLTVTSAQKNPTAFYLCASSISRGPGFSQPQHFGDGTRLSIL.

The J gene is TRBJ2-7, the V gene TRBV27; maybe TRBD1 (5 bases). The ends were cut back, 3 bases at V and 5 bases at J, with 14 bases in the middle. CDR3 length: 14 amino acids. Germline CDR1 and CDR2: MNHEY and SMNVEV (reference sequence). The CDR3 nucleotides are TGTGCCAGCAGTTTCGGTCAGGGCATCAACGAGCAGTACTTC. This gives the protein CASSFGQGINEQYF.

The V gene is TRBV19, the J gene TRBJ1-6; the D gene is possibly TRBD1 (6 bases). The CDR3 runs 16 residues. With 4 bases removed from V and 9 bases from J, the gap between germline ends came to 19 bases. Germline-derived CDR1 and CDR2 are LNHDA and SQIVND (reference sequence). The DNA of the CDR3 is TGTGCCAGTAGTACCCTGAGGGGGGGCAGGGGTTCACCCCTCCACTTT. This translates into CASSTLRGGRGSPLHF.

The J gene is TRBJ2-5, the V gene TRBV29-1; D unresolved. The CDR3 is made up of 12 amino acids. V lost 8 bases and J lost 1, with 11 bases in between. CDR1 and CDR2 (germline): SQVTM, ANQGSEA. CDR3 loop: CSFGYGQETQYF. The CDR3 region has the DNA TGCAGCTTTGGGTACGGCCAAGAGACCCAGTACTTC.

The V and J genes are TRBV19 and TRBJ1-4, with TRBD1 as a possible D gene (6 bases). Trimming took 3 bases from V and 8 from J, leaving 13 bases between them. Germline values: CDR1 LNHDA, CDR2 SQIVND (reference sequence). The CDR3 consists of 14 residues. The CDR3 DNA is TGTGCCAGTAGTATTAGGGGGGGTTACGAAAAACTGTTTTTT. Amino acid sequence: CASSIRGGYEKLFF.

The CDR3 DNA follows: TGTGCCATCAGTGATCGTGGCGGGAGGGCCACCCACAATGAGCAGTTCTTC. This codes for CAISDRGGRATHNEQFF. V is TRBV10-3 and J is TRBJ2-1; 9 bases are shared with TRBD2. Trimming cost V 3 bases and J 5 bases; bases outside gene matches: 11. CDR1 and CDR2 from the germline V gene are ENHRY and SYGVKD. This CDR3 is built from 17 residues.

V usage is TRBV4-2 and J usage is TRBJ2-1, with 9 bases that match TRBD2. The CDR3 length is 17 residues. V lost 0 bases to trimming and J lost 4 bases; unmatched junction nucleotides: 7. In germline, CDR1 is LGHNA, CDR2 YNFKEQ. CDR3 loop: CASSQDSGRSRYNEQFF. The CDR3 nucleotides are TGTGCCAGCAGCCAAGATAGCGGGAGATCGCGATACAATGAGCAGTTCTTC.

The CDR3 DNA follows: TGTGCCAGCAGCCCGCGGCGGGCAGGAGATTACGAGCAGTACTTC. Its protein is CASSPRRAGDYEQYF. V gene TRBV6-5 combines with J gene TRBJ2-7; perhaps TRBD2 as D (5 bases). Trimming took 6 bases from V and 4 from J, leaving 19 bases between them. The CDR3 extends over 15 amino acids. Germline V lookup: CDR1 MNHEY, CDR2 SVGAGI.

A few counts support this clone. The rearrangement joins TRBV28 to TRBJ1-5; weak D call: TRBD1 (5 bases). Germline V gene data show CDR1 as MDHEN and CDR2 as SYDVKM. Trimming stripped 3 bases from V and 9 bases from J, with 6 bases between. CDR3 length equals 11 residues. CDR3 protein: CASSLGRPQHF. DNA of the CDR3: TGTGCCAGCAGTTTGGGGCGGCCCCAGCATTTT. Full variable domain (missing parts from reference TRBV28 and TRBJ1-5): DVKVTQSSRYLVKRTGEKVFLECVQDMDHENMFWYRQDPGLGLRLIYFSYDVKMKEKGDIPEGYSVSREKKERFSLILESASTNQTSMYLCASSLGRPQHFGDGTRLSIL.